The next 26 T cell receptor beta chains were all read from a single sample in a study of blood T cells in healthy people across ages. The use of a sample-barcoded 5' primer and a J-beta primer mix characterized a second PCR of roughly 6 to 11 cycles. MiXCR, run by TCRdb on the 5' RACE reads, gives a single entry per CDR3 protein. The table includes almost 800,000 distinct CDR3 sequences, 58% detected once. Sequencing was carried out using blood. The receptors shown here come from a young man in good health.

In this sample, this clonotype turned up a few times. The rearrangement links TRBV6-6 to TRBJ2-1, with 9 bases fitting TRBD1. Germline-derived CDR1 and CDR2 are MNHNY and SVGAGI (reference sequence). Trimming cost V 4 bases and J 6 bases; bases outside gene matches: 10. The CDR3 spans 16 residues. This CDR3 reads CASSSLPGQGGNEQFF. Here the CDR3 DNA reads TGTGCCAGCAGTTCGCTCCCGGGACAGGGTGGCAATGAGCAGTTCTTC.

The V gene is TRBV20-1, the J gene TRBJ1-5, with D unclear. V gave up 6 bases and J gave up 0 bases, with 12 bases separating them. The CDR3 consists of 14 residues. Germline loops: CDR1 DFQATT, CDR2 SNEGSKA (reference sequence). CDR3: CSARDTYSNQPQHF. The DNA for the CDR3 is TGCAGTGCCCGCGACACCTATAGCAATCAGCCCCAGCATTTT.

The CDR3 DNA follows: TGTGCCAGCCAGGGGCTCAATCCGGGACAGGACCAAGAGACCCAGTACTTC. This encodes CASQGLNPGQDQETQYF. The chain uses TRBV2 and TRBJ2-5; TRBD1 matches 8 bases. V gave up 8 bases and J gave up 0 bases; unmatched junction bases: 14. The CDR3 is made up of 17 amino acids. CDR1 SNHLY and CDR2 FYNNEI come from the germline V gene.

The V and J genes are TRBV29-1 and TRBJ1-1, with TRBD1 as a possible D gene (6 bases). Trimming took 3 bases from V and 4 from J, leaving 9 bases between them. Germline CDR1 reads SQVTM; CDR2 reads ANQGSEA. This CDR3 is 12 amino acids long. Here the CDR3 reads CSVDVRGTEAFF. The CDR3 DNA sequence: TGCAGCGTTGACGTCAGGGGCACTGAAGCTTTCTTT.

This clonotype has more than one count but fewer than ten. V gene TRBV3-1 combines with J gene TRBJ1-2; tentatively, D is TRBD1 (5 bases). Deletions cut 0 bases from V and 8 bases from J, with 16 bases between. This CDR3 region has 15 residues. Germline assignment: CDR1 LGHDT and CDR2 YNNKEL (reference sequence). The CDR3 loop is CASSQEARQHSGYTF. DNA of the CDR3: TGTGCCAGCAGCCAAGAAGCCCGACAGCATTCGGGCTACACCTTC.

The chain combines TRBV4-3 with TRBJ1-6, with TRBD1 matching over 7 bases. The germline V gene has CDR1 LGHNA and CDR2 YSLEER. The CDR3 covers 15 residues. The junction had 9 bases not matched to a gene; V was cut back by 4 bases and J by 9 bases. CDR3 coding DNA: TGCGCCAGCAGCCCAGACAGGGCCCTCGGTTCACCCCTCCACTTT. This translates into CASSPDRALGSPLHF.

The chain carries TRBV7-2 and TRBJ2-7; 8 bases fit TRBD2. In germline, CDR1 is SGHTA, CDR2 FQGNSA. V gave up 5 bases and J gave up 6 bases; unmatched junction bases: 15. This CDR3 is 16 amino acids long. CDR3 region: CASSGTLAAGSREQYF. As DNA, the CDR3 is TGTGCCAGCAGCGGCACACTAGCGGCCGGATCGCGCGAGCAGTACTTC.

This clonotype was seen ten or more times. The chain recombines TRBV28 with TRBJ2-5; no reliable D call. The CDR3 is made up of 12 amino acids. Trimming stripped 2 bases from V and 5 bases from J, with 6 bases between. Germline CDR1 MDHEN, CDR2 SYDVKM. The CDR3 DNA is TGTGCCAGCAGTTTACGCCGGGAGACCCAGTACTTC. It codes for CASSLRRETQYF. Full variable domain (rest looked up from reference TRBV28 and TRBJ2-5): DVKVTQSSRYLVKRTGEKVFLECVQDMDHENMFWYRQDPGLGLRLIYFSYDVKMKEKGDIPEGYSVSREKKERFSLILESASTNQTSMYLCASSLRRETQYFGPGTRLLVL.

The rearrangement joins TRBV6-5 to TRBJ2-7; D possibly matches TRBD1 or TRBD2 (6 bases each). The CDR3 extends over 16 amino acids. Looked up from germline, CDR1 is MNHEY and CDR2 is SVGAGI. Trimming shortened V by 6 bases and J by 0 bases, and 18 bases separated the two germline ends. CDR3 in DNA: TGTGCCAGCAGATCCACAGGGACTGGAAGCTCCTACGAGCAGTACTTC. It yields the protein CASRSTGTGSSYEQYF.

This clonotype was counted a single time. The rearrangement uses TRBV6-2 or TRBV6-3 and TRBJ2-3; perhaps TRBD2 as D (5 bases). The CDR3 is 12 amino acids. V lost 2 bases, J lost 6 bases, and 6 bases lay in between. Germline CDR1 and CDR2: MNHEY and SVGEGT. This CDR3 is CASSYTGDTQYF. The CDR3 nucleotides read TGTGCCAGCAGTTACACGGGGGATACGCAGTATTTT.

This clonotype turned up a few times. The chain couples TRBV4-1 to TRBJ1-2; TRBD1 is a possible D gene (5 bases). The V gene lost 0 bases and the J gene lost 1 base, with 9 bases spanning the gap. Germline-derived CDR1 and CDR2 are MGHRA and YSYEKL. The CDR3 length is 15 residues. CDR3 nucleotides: TGCGCCAGCAGCCAAGAACAGGTTCTTAACTATGGCTACACCTTC. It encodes CASSQEQVLNYGYTF.

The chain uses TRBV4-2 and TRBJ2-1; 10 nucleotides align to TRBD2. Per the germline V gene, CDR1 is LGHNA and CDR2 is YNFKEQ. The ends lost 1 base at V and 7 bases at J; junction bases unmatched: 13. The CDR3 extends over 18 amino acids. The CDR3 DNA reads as TGTGCCAGCAGCCAAGGGCAAGCGGGAGGGCCTTGGGCGAATGAGCAGTTCTTC. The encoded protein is CASSQGQAGGPWANEQFF.

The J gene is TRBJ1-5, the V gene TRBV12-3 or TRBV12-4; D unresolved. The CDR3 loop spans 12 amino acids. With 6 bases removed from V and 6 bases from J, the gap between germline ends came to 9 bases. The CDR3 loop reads CASRYRAQPQHF. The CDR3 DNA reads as TGTGCCAGCAGATATCGAGCTCAGCCCCAGCATTTT.

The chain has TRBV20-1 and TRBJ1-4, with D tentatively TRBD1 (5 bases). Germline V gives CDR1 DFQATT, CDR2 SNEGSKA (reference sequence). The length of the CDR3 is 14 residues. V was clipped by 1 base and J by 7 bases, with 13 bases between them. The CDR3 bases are TGCAGTGCTAGAGTGAACAGGAGGAGTGAAAAACTGTTTTTT. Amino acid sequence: CSARVNRRSEKLFF.

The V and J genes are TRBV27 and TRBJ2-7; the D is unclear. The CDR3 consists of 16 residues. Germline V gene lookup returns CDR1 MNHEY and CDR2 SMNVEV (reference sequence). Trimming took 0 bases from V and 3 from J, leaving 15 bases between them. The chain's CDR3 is CASSLSTLGEVYEQYF. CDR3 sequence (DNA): TGTGCCAGCAGTTTATCGACCCTGGGTGAGGTCTACGAGCAGTACTTC.

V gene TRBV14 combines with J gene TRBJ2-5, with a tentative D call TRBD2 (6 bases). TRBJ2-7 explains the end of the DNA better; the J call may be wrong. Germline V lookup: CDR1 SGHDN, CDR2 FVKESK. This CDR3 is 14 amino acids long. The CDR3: CASSQRPTGGEQYF. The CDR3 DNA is TGTGCCAGCAGCCAGAGACCGACCGGGGGCGAGCAGTACTTC.

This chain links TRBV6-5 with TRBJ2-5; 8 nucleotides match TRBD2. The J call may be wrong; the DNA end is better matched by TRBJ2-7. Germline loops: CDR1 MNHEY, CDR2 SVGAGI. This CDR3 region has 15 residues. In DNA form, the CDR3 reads TGTGCCAGCAGCTCAGGAGCGGGAGAGCGGGACGAGCAGTACTTC. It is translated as CASSSGAGERDEQYF.

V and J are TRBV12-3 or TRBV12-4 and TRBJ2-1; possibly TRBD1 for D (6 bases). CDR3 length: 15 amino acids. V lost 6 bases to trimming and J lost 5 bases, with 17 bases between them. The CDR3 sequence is CASRTSGAGNNEQFF. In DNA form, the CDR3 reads TGTGCCAGCAGAACCTCAGGGGCTGGAAACAATGAGCAGTTCTTC.

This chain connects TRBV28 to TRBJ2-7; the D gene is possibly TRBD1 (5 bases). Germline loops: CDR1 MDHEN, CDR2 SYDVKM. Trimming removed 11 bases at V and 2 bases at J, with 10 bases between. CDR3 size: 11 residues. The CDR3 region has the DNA TGTGCCTGGGGCACTACCTACGAGCAGTACTTC. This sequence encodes CAWGTTYEQYF.

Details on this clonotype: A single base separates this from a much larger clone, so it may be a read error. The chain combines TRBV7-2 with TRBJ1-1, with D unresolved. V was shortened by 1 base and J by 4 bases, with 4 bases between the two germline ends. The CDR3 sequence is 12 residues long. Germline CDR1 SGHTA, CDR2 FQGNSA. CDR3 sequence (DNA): TGTGCCAGCAGCTTAGAGAGCACTGAAGCTTTCTTT. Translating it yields CASSLESTEAFF. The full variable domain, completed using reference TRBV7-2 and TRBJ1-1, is GAGVSQSPSNKVTEKGKDVELRCDPISGHTALYWYRQSLGQGLEFLIYFQGNSAPDKSGLPSDRFSAERTGGSVSTLTIQRTQQEDSAVYLCASSLESTEAFFGQGTRLTVV.

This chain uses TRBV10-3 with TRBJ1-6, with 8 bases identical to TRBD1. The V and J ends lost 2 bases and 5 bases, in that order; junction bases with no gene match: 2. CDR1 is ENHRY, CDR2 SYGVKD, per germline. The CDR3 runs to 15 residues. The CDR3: CAISEDRGDNSPLHF. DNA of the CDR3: TGTGCCATCAGTGAGGACAGGGGCGATAATTCACCCCTCCACTTT.

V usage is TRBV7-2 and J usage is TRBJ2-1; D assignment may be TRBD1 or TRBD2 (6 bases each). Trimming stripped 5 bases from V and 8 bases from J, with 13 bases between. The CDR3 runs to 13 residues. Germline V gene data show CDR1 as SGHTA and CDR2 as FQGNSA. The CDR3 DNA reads TGTGCCAGCAGCCTATGGAGGGGGGATGAGCAGTTCTTC. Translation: CASSLWRGDEQFF.

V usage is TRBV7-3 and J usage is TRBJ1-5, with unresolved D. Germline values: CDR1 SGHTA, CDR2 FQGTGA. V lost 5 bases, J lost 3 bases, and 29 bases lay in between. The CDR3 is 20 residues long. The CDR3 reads CASSSPGAGEHNWDNQPQHF. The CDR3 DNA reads TGTGCCAGCAGCAGTCCGGGAGCCGGGGAACATAACTGGGACAATCAGCCCCAGCATTTT.

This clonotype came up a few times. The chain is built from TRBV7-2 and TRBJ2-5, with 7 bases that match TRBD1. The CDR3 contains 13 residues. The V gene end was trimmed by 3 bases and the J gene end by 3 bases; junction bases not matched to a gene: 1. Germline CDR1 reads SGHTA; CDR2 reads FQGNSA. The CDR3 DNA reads TGTGCCAGCAGCTTCGACAGGGAAGAGACCCAGTACTTC. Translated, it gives CASSFDREETQYF. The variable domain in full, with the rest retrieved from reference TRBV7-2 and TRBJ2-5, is GAGVSQSPSNKVTEKGKDVELRCDPISGHTALYWYRQSLGQGLEFLIYFQGNSAPDKSGLPSDRFSAERTGGSVSTLTIQRTQQEDSAVYLCASSFDREETQYFGPGTRLLVL.

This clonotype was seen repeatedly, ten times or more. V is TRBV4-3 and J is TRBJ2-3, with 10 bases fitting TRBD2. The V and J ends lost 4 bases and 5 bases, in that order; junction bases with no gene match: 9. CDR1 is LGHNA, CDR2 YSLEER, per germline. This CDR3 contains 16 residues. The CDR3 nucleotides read TGCGCCAGCAGCCCCCTAGCGGGAGTTTCTGGAGATACGCAGTATTTT. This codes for CASSPLAGVSGDTQYF.

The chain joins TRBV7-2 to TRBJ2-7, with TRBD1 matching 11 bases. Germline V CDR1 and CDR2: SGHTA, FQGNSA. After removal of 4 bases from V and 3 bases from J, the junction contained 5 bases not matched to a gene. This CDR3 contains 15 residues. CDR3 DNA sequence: TGTGCCAGCAGCTATGGACAGGGGGCCGGCTACGAGCAGTACTTC. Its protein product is CASSYGQGAGYEQYF.